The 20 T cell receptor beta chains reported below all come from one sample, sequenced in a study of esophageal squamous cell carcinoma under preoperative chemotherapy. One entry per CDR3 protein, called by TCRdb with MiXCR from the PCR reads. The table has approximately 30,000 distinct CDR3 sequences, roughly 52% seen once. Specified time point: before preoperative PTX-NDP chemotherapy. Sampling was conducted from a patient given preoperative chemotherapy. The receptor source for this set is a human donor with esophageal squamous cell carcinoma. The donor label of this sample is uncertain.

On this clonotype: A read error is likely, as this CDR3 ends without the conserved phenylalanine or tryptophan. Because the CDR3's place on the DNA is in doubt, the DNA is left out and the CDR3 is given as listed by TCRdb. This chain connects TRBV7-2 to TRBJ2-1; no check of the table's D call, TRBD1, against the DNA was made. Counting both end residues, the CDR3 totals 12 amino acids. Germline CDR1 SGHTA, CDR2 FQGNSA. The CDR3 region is CASSSNPGRLEL.

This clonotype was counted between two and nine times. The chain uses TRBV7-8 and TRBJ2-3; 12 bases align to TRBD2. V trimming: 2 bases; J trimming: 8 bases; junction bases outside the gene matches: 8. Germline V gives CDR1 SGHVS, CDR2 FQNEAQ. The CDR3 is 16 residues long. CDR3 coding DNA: TGTGCCAGCAGCTTACCCGGACTAGCGGGATCCCCTACGCAGTATTTT. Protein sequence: CASSLPGLAGSPTQYF.

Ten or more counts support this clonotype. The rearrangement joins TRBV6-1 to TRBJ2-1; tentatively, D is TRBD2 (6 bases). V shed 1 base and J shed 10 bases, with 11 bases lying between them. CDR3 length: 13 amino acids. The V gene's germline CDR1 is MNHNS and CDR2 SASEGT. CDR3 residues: CASSEEGGYEQFF. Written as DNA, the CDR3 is TGTGCCAGCAGTGAAGAGGGAGGCTACGAGCAGTTCTTC.

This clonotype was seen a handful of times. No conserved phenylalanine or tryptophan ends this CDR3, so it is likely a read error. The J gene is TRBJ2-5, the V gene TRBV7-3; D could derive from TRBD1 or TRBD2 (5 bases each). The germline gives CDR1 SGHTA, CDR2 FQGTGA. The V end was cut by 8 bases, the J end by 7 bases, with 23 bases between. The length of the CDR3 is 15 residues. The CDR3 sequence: CASSPVGVLGATQYS. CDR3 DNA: TGTGCCAGCTCCCCGGTGGGGGTGTTGGGAGCGACCCAGTACTCG.

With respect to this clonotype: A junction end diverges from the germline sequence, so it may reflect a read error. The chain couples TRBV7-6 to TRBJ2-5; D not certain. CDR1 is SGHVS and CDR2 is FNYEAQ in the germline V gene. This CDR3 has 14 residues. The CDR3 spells CASGLDGHQATWLF. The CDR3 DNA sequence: TGTGCCAGCGGCTTAGACGGGCACCAAGCGACCTGGCTCTTC.

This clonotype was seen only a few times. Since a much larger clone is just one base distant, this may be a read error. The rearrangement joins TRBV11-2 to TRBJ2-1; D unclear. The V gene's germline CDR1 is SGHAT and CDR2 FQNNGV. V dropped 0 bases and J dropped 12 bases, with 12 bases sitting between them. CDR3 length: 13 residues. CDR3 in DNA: TGTGCCAGCAGCTTAGACGCAGGTACTCGGCAGTTCTTC. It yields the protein CASSLDAGTRQFF.

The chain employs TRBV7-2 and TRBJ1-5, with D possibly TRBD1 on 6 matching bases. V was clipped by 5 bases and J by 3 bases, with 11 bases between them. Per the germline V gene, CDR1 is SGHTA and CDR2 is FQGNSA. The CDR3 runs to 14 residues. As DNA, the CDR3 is TGTGCCAGCAGCGCGGACAGTTACAATCAGCCCCAGCATTTT. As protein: CASSADSYNQPQHF.

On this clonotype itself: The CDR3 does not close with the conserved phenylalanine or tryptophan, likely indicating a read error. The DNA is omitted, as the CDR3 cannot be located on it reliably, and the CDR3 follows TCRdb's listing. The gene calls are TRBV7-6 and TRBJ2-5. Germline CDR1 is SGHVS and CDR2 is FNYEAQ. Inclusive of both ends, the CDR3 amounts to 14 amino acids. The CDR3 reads CASSLDGHPKTQYL.

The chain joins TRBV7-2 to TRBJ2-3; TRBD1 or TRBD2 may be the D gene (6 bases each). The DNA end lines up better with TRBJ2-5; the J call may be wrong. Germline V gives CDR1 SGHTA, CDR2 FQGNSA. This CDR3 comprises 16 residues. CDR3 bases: TGTGCCAGCGGGGGGCACGGGGGCCGTGGCCCAGATACCCAGTACTTC. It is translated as CASGGHGGRGPDTQYF.

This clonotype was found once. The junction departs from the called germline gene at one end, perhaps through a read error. The CDR3 DNA follows: TGTGCCAGCAGCGCGCGGAGTTCCCTTTCGTGCTCCTACGTCCAGACTTTC. This sequence encodes CASSARSSLSCSYVQTF. J is TRBJ2-5 and V is TRBV7-9; D is unclear. Germline V CDR1 and CDR2: SEHNR, FQNEAQ (reference sequence). There are 17 residues in the CDR3.

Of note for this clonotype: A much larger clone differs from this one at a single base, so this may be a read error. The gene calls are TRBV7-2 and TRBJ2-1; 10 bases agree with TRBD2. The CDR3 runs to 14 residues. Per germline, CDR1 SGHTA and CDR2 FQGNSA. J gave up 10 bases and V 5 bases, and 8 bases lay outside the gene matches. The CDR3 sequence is CASSPKKREGEQFF. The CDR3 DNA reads TGTGCCAGCAGCCCAAAGAAGCGGGAGGGCGAGCAGTTCTTC. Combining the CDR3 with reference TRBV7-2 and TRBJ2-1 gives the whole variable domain GAGVSQSPSNKVTEKGKDVELRCDPISGHTALYWYRQSLGQGLEFLIYFQGNSAPDKSGLPSDRFSAERTGGSVSTLTIQRTQQEDSAVYLCASSPKKREGEQFFGPGTRLTVL.

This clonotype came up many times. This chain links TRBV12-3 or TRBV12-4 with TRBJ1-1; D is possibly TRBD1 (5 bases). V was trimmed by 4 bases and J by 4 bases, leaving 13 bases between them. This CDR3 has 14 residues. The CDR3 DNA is TGTGCCAGCAGTTATCAGGGTACCTCCACTGAAGCTTTCTTT. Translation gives CASSYQGTSTEAFF.

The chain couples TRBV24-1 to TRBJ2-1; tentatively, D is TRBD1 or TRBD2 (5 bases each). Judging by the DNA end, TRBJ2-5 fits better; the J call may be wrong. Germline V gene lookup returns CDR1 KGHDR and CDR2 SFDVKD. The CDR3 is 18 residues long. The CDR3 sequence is CATSALVGDPDPQETQYF. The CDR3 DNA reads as TGTGCCACCAGTGCCCTGGTTGGGGACCCCGACCCCCAAGAGACCCAGTACTTC.

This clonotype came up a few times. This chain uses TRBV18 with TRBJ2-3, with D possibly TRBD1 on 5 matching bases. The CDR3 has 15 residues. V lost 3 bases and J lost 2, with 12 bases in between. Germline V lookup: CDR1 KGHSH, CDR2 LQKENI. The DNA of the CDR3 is TGTGCCAGCTCACCCTGGACATTACCCACAGATACGCAGTATTTT. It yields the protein CASSPWTLPTDTQYF.

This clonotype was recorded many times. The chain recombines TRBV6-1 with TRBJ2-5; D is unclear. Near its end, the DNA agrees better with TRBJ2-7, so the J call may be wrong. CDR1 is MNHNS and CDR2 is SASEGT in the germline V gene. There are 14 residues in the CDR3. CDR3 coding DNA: TGTGCCAGAGAGAATTTAGGCGCCCTGAACGAGCAGTACTTC. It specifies CARENLGALNEQYF.

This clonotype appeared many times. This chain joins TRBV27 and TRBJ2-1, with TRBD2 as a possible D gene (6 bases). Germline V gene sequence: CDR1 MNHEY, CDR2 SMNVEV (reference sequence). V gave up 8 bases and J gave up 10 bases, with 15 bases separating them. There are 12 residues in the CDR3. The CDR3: CASGDSSYEQFF. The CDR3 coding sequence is TGTGCCAGCGGGGACTCCTCCTACGAGCAGTTCTTC.

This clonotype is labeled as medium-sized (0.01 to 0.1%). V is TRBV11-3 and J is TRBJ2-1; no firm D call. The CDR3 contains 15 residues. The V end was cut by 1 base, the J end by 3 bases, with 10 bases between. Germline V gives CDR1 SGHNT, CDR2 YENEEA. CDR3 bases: TGTGCCAGCAGCTTAGGCGCCCGACACTACAATGAGCAGTTCTTC. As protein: CASSLGARHYNEQFF.

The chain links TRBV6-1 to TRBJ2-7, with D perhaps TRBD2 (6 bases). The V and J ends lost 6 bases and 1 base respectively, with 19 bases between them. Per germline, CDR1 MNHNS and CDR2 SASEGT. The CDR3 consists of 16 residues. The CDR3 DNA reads TGTGCCAGCAGACCACCGGGGGTCCCCTCTTCCTACGAGCAGTACTTC. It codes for CASRPPGVPSSYEQYF.

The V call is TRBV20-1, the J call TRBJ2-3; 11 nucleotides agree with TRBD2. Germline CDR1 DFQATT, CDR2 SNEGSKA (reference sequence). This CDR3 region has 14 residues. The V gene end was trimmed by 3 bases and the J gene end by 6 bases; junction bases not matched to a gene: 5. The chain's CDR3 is CSARTSGKSDTQYF. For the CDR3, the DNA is TGCAGTGCTAGGACTAGCGGGAAAAGCGATACGCAGTATTTT.

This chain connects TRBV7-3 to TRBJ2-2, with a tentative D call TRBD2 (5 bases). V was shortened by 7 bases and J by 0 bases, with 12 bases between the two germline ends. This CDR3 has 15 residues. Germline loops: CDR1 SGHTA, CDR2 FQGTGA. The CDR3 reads CASKDSGPNTGELFF. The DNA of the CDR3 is TGTGCCAGCAAGGACTCGGGCCCGAACACCGGGGAGCTGTTTTTT.